This T cell receptor beta chain comes out of a study of beta chain features in type 1 diabetes. The isolated RNA, all of it, was reverse transcribed, so expressed TCRB transcripts were what got sequenced. Some clones are missing from TCRdb's copy, which holds only in-frame ones; the method was immunoSEQ multiplex PCR. The sample holds roughly 260,000 clones, around 21% seen once. General observations from the study: The study found moderately but significantly shorter TCRB CDR3s in all four CD4+ subsets of Type 1 diabetes patients. There was a possibility that cDNA sequencing over-represented cells with high TCR expression. Possible PCR preference for shorter templates applied equally to patients and controls. Across patients, naive, central memory and Treg TCRB repertoires exhibited apparently greater similarity than was observed across healthy donors.

The CDR3 sequence is 13 residues long. The V gene lost 3 bases and the J gene lost 1 base, with 9 bases spanning the gap. CDR1 is SQVTM and CDR2 is ANQGSEA in the germline V gene. On this clone: Its cognate antigen is unknown.

The chain uses TRBV29-1 and TRBJ1-1; D uncertain. The sequencing sample was made of naive CD4+ T cells from blood. This TCR came from a woman between 40 and 50 years old with type 1 diabetes. The CDR3, as DNA: TGCAGCGTTGAGCGGATCGAGAACACTGAAGCTTTCTTT. Translation gives CSVERIENTEAFF.